Shown below are 4 T cell receptor beta chains from a single sample sequenced in a study of OX40 agonist ivuxolimab in advanced cancers. TCRdb's copy holds only in-frame clones and misses some; the assay was immunoSEQ multiplex PCR. The table records more than 10,000 clones, around 69% of them present only once. The sample in question was CD4+ or CD8+ T cells sorted from blood, obtained in a trial of the OX40 agonist ivuxolimab. All receptors come from an adult with an advanced solid tumor such as melanoma, head and neck, liver or kidney cancer.

This clone was seen just once. The chain uses TRBV7-6 and TRBJ2-3, with 11 bases matching TRBD2. CDR1 SGHVS and CDR2 FNYEAQ come from the germline V gene. CDR3 length: 16 residues. With V trimmed by 4 bases and J by 2 bases, 5 bases remained unmatched. The CDR3 is CASSSSSGRDTDTQYF. In DNA, the CDR3 is TGTGCCAGCAGCTCGAGTAGCGGGAGGGACACAGATACGCAGTATTTT.

A few counts support this clone. V gene TRBV30 combines with J gene TRBJ2-6, with 9 bases aligning to TRBD1. CDR1 and CDR2 from the germline V gene are GTSNPN and SVGIG (reference sequence). V trimming: 7 bases; J trimming: 4 bases; junction bases outside the gene matches: 5. The CDR3 sequence is 14 residues long. The CDR3 reads CASNRGPGANVLTF. CDR3 coding DNA: TGTGCCTCAAACAGGGGGCCCGGGGCCAACGTCCTGACTTTC.

The chain combines TRBV2 with TRBJ2-5; no clear D. CDR1 is SNHLY, CDR2 FYNNEI, per germline. The CDR3 consists of 14 residues. Trimming took 10 bases from V and 5 from J, leaving 20 bases between them. The CDR3 sequence: CAIRDLVLVETQYF. In nucleotides, the CDR3 is TGTGCCATCCGAGATCTAGTTCTAGTTGAGACCCAGTACTTC.

The chain links TRBV6-1 to TRBJ2-1; the match to TRBD1 covers 8 bases. Germline CDR1 and CDR2: MNHNS and SASEGT. V shed 1 base and J 12 bases; nucleotides not matched to a gene: 11. There are 15 residues in the CDR3. Written as DNA, the CDR3 is TGTGCCAGCAGTGAAGGGACAGGGTCTCTATATGGGCAGTTCTTC. Translating gives CASSEGTGSLYGQFF.